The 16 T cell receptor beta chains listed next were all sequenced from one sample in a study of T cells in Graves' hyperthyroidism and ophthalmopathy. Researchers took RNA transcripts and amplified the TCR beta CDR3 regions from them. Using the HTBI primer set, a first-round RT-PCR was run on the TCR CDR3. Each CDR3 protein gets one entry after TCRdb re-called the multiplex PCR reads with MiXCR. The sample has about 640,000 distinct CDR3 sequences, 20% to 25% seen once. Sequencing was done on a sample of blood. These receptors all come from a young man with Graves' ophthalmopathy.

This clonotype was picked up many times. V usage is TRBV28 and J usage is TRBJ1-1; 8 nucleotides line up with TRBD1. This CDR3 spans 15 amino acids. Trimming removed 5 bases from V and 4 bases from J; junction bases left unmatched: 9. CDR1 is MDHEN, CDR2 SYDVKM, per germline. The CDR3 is CASSMTGVGLTEAFF. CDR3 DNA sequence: TGTGCCAGCAGTATGACAGGGGTTGGTCTCACTGAAGCTTTCTTT.

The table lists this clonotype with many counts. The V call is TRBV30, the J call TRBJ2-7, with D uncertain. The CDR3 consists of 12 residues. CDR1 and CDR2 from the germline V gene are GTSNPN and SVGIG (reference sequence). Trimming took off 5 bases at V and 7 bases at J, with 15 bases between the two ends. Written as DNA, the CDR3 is TGTGCCTGGTCCCCTGGGCTCCGGGAGCAGTACTTC. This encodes CAWSPGLREQYF.

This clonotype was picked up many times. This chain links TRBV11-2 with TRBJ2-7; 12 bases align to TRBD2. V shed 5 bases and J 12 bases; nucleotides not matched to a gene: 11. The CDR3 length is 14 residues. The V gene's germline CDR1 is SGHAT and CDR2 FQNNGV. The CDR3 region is CASSETSGSWKWYF. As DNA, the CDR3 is TGTGCCAGCAGCGAGACTAGCGGGAGCTGGAAATGGTACTTC.

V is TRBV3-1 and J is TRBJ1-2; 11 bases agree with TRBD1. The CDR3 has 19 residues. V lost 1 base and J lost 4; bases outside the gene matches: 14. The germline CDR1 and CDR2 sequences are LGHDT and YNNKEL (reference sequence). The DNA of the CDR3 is TGTGCCAGCAGCCAAGGCCCGACCGGGACAGGGGGTAACTTCTATGGCTACACCTTC. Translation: CASSQGPTGTGGNFYGYTF. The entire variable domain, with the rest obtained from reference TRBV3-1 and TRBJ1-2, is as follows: DTAVSQTPKYLVTQMGNDKSIKCEQNLGHDTMYWYKQDSKKFLKIMFSYNNKELIINETVPNRFSPKSPDKAHLNLHINSLELGDSAVYFCASSQGPTGTGGNFYGYTFGSGTRLTVV.

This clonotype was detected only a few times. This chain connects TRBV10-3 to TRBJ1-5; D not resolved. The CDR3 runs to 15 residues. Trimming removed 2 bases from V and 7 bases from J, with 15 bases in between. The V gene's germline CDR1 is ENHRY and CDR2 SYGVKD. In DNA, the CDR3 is TGTGCCATCAGTGAGAGCCTCTTTGGCATGCAGCCCCAGCATTTT. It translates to CAISESLFGMQPQHF.

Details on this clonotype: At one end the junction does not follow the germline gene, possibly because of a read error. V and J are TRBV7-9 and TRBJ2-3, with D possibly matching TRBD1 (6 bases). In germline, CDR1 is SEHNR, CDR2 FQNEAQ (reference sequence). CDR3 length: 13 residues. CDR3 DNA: TGTGCCTGCAGCTCCCGGACAGTAGATACGCAGTATTTT. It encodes CACSSRTVDTQYF.

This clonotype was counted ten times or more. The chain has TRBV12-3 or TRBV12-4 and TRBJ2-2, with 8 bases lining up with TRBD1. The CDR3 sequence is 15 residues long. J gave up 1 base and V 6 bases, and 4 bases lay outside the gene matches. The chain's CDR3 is CASRAGTGNTGELFF. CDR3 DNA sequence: TGTGCCAGCAGAGCCGGGACAGGGAACACCGGGGAGCTGTTTTTT.

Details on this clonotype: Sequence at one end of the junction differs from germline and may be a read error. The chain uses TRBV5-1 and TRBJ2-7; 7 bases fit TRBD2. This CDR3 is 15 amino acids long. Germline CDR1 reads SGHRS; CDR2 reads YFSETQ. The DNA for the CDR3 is TGTGCCAGCAGCTTGGAGGCGGGAGTCTCCTACGAGCAGTACTTC. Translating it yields CASSLEAGVSYEQYF.

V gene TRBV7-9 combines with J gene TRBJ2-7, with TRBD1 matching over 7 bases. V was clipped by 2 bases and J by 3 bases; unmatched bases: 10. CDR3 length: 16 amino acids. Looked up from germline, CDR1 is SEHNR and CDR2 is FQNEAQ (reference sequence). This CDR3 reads CASSLNTGAENYEQYF. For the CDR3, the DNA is TGTGCCAGCAGCTTAAACACAGGGGCCGAAAACTACGAGCAGTACTTC. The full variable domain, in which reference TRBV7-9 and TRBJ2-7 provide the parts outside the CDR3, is DTGVSQNPRHKITKRGQNVTFRCDPISEHNRLYWYRQTLGQGPEFLTYFQNEAQLEKSRLLSDRFSAERPKGSFSTLEIQRTEQGDSAMYLCASSLNTGAENYEQYFGPGTRLTVT.

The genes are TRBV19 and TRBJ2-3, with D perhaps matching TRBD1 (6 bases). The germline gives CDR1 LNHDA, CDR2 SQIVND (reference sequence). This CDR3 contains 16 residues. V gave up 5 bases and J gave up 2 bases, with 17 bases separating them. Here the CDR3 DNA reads TGTGCCAGTAGTGGTATCCCCACAGGGACCACAGATACGCAGTATTTT. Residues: CASSGIPTGTTDTQYF.

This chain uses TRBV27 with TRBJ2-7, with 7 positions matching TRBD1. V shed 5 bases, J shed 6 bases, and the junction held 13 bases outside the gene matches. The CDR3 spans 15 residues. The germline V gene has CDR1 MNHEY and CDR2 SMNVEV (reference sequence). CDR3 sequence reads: CASSRSRDSLVEQYF. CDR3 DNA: TGTGCCAGCAGTAGAAGCCGGGACAGTCTCGTCGAGCAGTACTTC.

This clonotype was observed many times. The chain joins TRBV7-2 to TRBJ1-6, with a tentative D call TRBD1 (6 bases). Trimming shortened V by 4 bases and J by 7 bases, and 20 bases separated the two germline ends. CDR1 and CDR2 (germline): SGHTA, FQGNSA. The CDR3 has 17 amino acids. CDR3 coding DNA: TGTGCCAGCAGCTACTGGCCGATCGGACAGCGGAATTCACCCCTCCACTTT. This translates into CASSYWPIGQRNSPLHF.

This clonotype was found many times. The CDR3 coding sequence is TGTGCCAGCAGCCGGGACACGAGCACAGATACGCAGTATTTT. Translating it yields CASSRDTSTDTQYF. V and J are TRBV12-3 or TRBV12-4 and TRBJ2-3; perhaps TRBD1 as D (6 bases). CDR3 size: 14 residues. Trimming removed 6 bases at V and 0 bases at J, with 10 bases between.

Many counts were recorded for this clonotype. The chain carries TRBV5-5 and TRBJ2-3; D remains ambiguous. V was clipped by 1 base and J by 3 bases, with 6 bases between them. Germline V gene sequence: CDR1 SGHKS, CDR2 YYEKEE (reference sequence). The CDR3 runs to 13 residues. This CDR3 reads CASSLSFTDTQYF. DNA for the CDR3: TGTGCCAGCAGCTTGAGTTTTACAGATACGCAGTATTTT.

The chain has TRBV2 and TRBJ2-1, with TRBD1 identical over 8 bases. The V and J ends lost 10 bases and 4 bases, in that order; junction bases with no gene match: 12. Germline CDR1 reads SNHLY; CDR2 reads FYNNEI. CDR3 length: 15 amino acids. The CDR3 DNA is TGTGCCATGGGAGGACAGGGAAGGGAATACAATGAGCAGTTCTTC. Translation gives CAMGGQGREYNEQFF.

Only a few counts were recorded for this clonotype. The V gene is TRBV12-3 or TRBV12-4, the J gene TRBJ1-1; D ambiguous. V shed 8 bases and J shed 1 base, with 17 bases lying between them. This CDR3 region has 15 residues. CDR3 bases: TGTGCCAGCTCGTTTGGTGGGGTTGGGAACACTGAAGCTTTCTTT. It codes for CASSFGGVGNTEAFF.